A single sample gave rise to the 6 T cell receptor beta chains below, sequenced in a study of a mutant IDH1 vaccine in newly diagnosed glioma. Here immunoSEQ multiplex PCR was the method, and the copy in TCRdb shows in-frame clones only, minus some. The table includes 30,000 to 35,000 clones, about 88% detected once. As to time point: baseline, week 1 (first vaccination visit). Sample treatment: pre-vaccination baseline after standard-of-care therapy. The sequenced sample was PBMCs, obtained from a glioma patient treated with radiotherapy, temozolomide or both. These receptors all come from a woman in her thirties or forties with glioma.

CDR3 residues: CSATSHNEQFF. The DNA of the CDR3 is TGCAGTGCTACGTCCCACAATGAGCAGTTCTTC. The genes are TRBV20-1 and TRBJ2-1; D is undetermined. CDR1 and CDR2 from the germline V gene are DFQATT and SNEGSKA (reference sequence). V lost 4 bases to trimming and J lost 5 bases, with 6 bases between them. The CDR3 runs to 11 residues.

The V gene is TRBV6-6, the J gene TRBJ1-5; 7 bases match TRBD1. Unmatched junction bases numbered 7, after V lost 6 bases and J lost 2 bases. Germline CDR1 reads MNHNY; CDR2 reads SVGAGI (reference sequence). The CDR3 loop spans 15 amino acids. Here the CDR3 reads CASRYRGSGNQPQHF. The CDR3 DNA follows: TGTGCCAGCAGATACAGGGGTTCGGGCAATCAGCCCCAGCATTTT.

CDR3: CASRLVAWGDTGELFF. The DNA of the CDR3 is TGTGCCAGCAGGCTAGTGGCTTGGGGAGACACCGGGGAGCTGTTTTTT. The V gene is TRBV7-2, the J gene TRBJ2-2, with D tentatively TRBD2 (5 bases). V lost 6 bases and J lost 3, with 17 bases in between. The germline V gene has CDR1 SGHTA and CDR2 FQGNSA. The CDR3 spans 16 residues.

The chain has TRBV6-1 and TRBJ1-5; 7 nucleotides agree with TRBD1. The CDR3 length is 15 residues. CDR1 is MNHNS and CDR2 is SASEGT in the germline V gene. J was trimmed by 4 bases and V by 5 bases; bases with no gene match: 8. CDR3 in DNA: TGTGCCAGCAGTAAACAGGGGAGCAGAAATCAGCCCCAGCATTTT. This sequence encodes CASSKQGSRNQPQHF.

This chain connects TRBV10-1 to TRBJ1-2, with 7 bases matching TRBD1. J gave up 2 bases and V 10 bases, and 16 bases lay outside the gene matches. The CDR3 runs 16 residues. Germline values: CDR1 WNHNN, CDR2 SYGVQD (reference sequence). CDR3 residues: CAKRDKGALKNYGYTF. The DNA for the CDR3 is TGCGCCAAGCGGGACAAGGGGGCCCTCAAGAACTATGGCTACACCTTC.

This sequence joins TRBV30 and TRBJ2-7; D gene ambiguous. The CDR3 sequence is 11 residues long. Looked up from germline, CDR1 is GTSNPN and CDR2 is SVGIG (reference sequence). The V end lost 4 bases, the J end lost 7 bases, and 11 bases lay between the germline ends. The DNA for the CDR3 is TGTGCCTGGATGGAAGGTCGGGAGCAGTACTTC. It encodes CAWMEGREQYF.